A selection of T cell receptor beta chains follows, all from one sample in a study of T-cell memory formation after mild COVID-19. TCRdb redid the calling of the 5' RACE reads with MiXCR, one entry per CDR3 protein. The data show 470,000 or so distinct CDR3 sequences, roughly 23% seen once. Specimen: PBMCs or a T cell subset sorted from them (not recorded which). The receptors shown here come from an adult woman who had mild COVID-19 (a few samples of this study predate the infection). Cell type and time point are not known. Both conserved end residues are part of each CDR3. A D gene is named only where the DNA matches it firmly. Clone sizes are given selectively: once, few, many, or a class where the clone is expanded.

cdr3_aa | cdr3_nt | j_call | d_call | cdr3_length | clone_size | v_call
CATSVQLGGANVLTF | TGTGCCACCAGTGTCCAATTAGGGGGGGCCAACGTCCTGACTTTC | TRBJ2-6 | NA | 15 | NA | TRBV24-1
CSARAGGTANTGELFF | TGCAGTGCTAGAGCTGGAGGGACAGCGAACACCGGGGAGCTGTTTTTT | TRBJ2-2 | NA | 16 | NA | TRBV20-1
CASSLGDGSGTYEQYF | TGTGCCAGCAGCTTAGGAGATGGTAGCGGGACGTACGAGCAGTACTTC | TRBJ2-7 | TRBD2 | 16 | NA | TRBV7-9
CSARTGGNYGYTF | TGCAGTGCTAGGACAGGGGGCAACTATGGCTACACCTTC | TRBJ1-2 | TRBD1 | 13 | few | TRBV20-1
CASRAPTGGFNEQYF | TGTGCCAGCAGAGCTCCGACAGGGGGGTTTAACGAGCAGTACTTC | TRBJ2-7 | TRBD1 | 15 | NA | TRBV6-5
CASSEPRRVYTF | TGTGCCAGCAGTGAGCCTCGACGGGTCTACACCTTC | TRBJ1-2 | NA | 12 | few | TRBV12-3/TRBV12-4
CSARDVLDRGLSTTGNTIYF | TGCAGTGCTAGAGACGTGCTGGACAGGGGTTTATCTACTACTGGAAACACCATATATTTT | TRBJ1-3 | TRBD1 | 20 | NA | TRBV20-1
CAWSRPGGANVLTF | TGTGCCTGGAGTAGGCCGGGTGGGGCCAACGTCCTGACTTTC | TRBJ2-6 | NA | 14 | NA | TRBV30
CASSRDRTYSYNEQFF | TGCGCCAGCAGCCGGGACAGAACCTACTCCTACAATGAGCAGTTCTTC | TRBJ2-1 | TRBD1 | 16 | NA | TRBV5-1
CASSLAPGQGGNEQFF | TGTGCCAGCAGTTTAGCGCCGGGACAGGGGGGCAATGAGCAGTTCTTC | TRBJ2-1 | TRBD1 | 16 | few | TRBV27
CASSLYSGGAFNEQFF | TGTGCCAGCAGCCTGTATAGCGGGGGGGCTTTCAATGAGCAGTTCTTC | TRBJ2-1 | TRBD2 | 16 | NA | TRBV7-8
CASSPSRTGSYEQYF | TGCGCCAGCAGTCCGTCAAGGACAGGATCCTACGAGCAGTACTTC | TRBJ2-7 | TRBD1 | 15 | NA | TRBV5-1
CASSYFWKRRGYNEQFF | TGTGCCAGCAGTTACTTTTGGAAAAGAAGGGGGTACAATGAGCAGTTCTTC | TRBJ2-1 | NA | 17 | few | TRBV6-5
CSARGPTDTQYF | TGCAGTGCTAGGGGACCCACAGATACGCAGTATTTT | TRBJ2-3 | NA | 12 | few | TRBV20-1
CASSLGVGETQYF | TGTGCCAGCAGCTTGGGGGTCGGGGAGACCCAGTACTTC | TRBJ2-5 | NA | 13 | many | TRBV7-3
CASSVGQNSNQPQHF | TGTGCCAGCAGCGTAGGCCAGAATAGCAATCAGCCCCAGCATTTT | TRBJ1-5 | NA | 15 | few | TRBV9
CASSYSTTPRWETQYF | TGTGCCAGCAGTTACTCGACCACCCCCCGGTGGGAGACCCAGTACTTC | TRBJ2-5 | NA | 16 | few | TRBV6-5
CASSESRTGVGTEAFF | TGTGCCAGCAGTGAATCTCGGACAGGGGTTGGCACTGAAGCTTTCTTT | TRBJ1-1 | TRBD1 | 16 | NA | TRBV25-1
CASSDSAGPTYEQYF | TGTGCCAGCAGTGACTCCGCGGGGCCAACCTACGAGCAGTACTTC | TRBJ2-7 | NA | 15 | NA | TRBV6-4
CASSESGSSSPLHF | TGTGCCAGCAGTGAGTCGGGGTCGAGTTCACCCCTCCACTTT | TRBJ1-6 | NA | 14 | once | TRBV25-1
CASSLGLAGGSTDTQYF | TGTGCCAGCAGTCTAGGACTAGCGGGAGGCAGCACAGATACGCAGTATTTT | TRBJ2-3 | TRBD2 | 17 | NA | TRBV27
CASSVPEGGSTPQHF | TGTGCCAGTAGTGTCCCTGAGGGTGGTTCGACGCCCCAGCATTTT | TRBJ1-5 | NA | 15 | NA | TRBV19
CASSPRQGDSAYNEQFF | TGTGCCAGCAGCCCCCGACAGGGGGATTCCGCCTACAATGAGCAGTTCTTC | TRBJ2-1 | TRBD1 | 17 | NA | TRBV7-6
CASTPLGDESEKLFF | TGCGCCAGCACCCCATTAGGGGACGAGAGTGAAAAACTGTTTTTT | TRBJ1-4 | NA | 15 | few | TRBV5-1
CATRRTDIGELFF | TGTGCCACCAGGAGGACAGATATCGGGGAGCTGTTTTTT | TRBJ2-2 | NA | 13 | few | TRBV24-1
CASSQDIGTGELFF | TGTGCCAGCAGCCAAGATATCGGGACCGGGGAGCTGTTTTTT | TRBJ2-2 | NA | 14 | NA | TRBV3-2
CASSYSGTGSTEAFF | TGTGCCAGCAGTTACTCCGGGACAGGGTCCACTGAAGCTTTCTTT | TRBJ1-1 | TRBD1 | 15 | NA | TRBV6-5
CSARDTSGTDTQYF | TGCAGTGCTAGAGATACTAGCGGCACAGATACGCAGTATTTT | TRBJ2-3 | TRBD2 | 14 | few | TRBV20-1
CASSLADYNEQFF | TGTGCTAGCAGCTTAGCCGACTACAATGAGCAGTTCTTC | TRBJ2-1 | NA | 13 | few | TRBV7-7
CASSRGGPTDTQYF | TGTGCCAGCAGTCGCGGGGGCCCCACAGATACGCAGTATTTT | TRBJ2-3 | NA | 14 | few | TRBV9
CASTQGHEQFF | TGTGCCAGCACCCAGGGCCATGAGCAGTTCTTC | TRBJ2-1 | NA | 11 | NA | TRBV5-5
CASSVRGDQETQYF | TGTGCCAGCAGCGTCCGGGGGGACCAAGAGACCCAGTACTTC | TRBJ2-5 | TRBD2 | 14 | few | TRBV9
CASSYVAGALTDTQYF | TGTGCCAGCAGTTATGTAGCGGGGGCCCTCACAGATACGCAGTATTTT | TRBJ2-3 | TRBD2 | 16 | few | TRBV6-2/TRBV6-3
CASSFDARGVNYEQYF | TGTGCCAGCAGCTTCGATGCCAGGGGGGTAAACTACGAGCAGTACTTC | TRBJ2-7 | NA | 16 | NA | TRBV5-4
CATSRVKGGYGYTF | TGTGCCACCAGCAGAGTCAAGGGGGGCTATGGCTACACCTTC | TRBJ1-2 | NA | 14 | NA | TRBV15